Each of the 28 T cell receptor beta chains below was sequenced from the same sample in a study of T cell repertoires in cytomegalovirus infection. TCRdb reprocessed the reads with MiXCR, giving one entry per CDR3 protein. Of fewer than 950,000 distinct CDR3 sequences detected, about 31% appear once; the ten largest clones hold over 10%. Antigens for these TCRs are unknown. This sample comprised cultured CD8+ T cells from PBMCs, obtained from culture after CMV antigen stimulation. The receptors originated from a human donor in good health (CMV status not recorded). Some clones in this sample may be carry-over from other donors' samples.

The CDR3 sequence is CASSLGPGNSPLHF. As DNA, the CDR3 is TGTGCCAGCAGCTTAGGGCCGGGGAATTCACCCCTCCACTTT. The J gene is TRBJ1-6, the V gene TRBV7-9, with no clear D. V was pared by 1 base and J by 7 bases, with 8 bases between. This CDR3 contains 14 residues. Germline V CDR1 and CDR2: SEHNR, FQNEAQ (reference sequence).

The table lists this clonotype with a few counts. The rearrangement uses TRBV28 and TRBJ2-3, with D hard to call. The V end was cut by 5 bases, the J end by 1 base, with 13 bases between. Germline CDR1 is MDHEN and CDR2 is SYDVKM. This CDR3 is 15 amino acids long. The CDR3 protein is CASSADTWGTDTQYF. The CDR3 DNA reads TGTGCCAGCAGTGCGGATACCTGGGGCACAGATACGCAGTATTTT.

The chain combines TRBV28 with TRBJ2-4; possible D gene TRBD1, 6 bases. The CDR3 covers 14 residues. In germline, CDR1 is MDHEN, CDR2 SYDVKM. V gave up 7 bases and J gave up 2 bases, with 12 bases separating them. This chain's CDR3 is CASNRQGTKNIQYF. The CDR3 DNA reads TGTGCCAGCAACCGCCAGGGGACCAAAAACATTCAGTACTTC.

The V call is TRBV4-1, the J call TRBJ2-1; D not resolved. The CDR3 sequence is 14 residues long. Germline values: CDR1 MGHRA, CDR2 YSYEKL. Trimming cost V 4 bases and J 6 bases, with 13 bases left between them. DNA for the CDR3: TGCGCCAGCAGCCTCCGCGACGGCAGCAATGAGCAGTTCTTC. This codes for CASSLRDGSNEQFF.

A few counts support this clonotype. CDR3 bases: TGTGCCAGCAGCTACACCCTTGGGGATTCACCCCTCCACTTT. Its protein is CASSYTLGDSPLHF. The chain joins TRBV7-9 to TRBJ1-6; D is unclear. The CDR3 runs to 14 residues. CDR1 and CDR2 from the germline V gene are SEHNR and FQNEAQ (reference sequence). The V end was cut by 4 bases, the J end by 8 bases, with 12 bases between.

This chain links TRBV19 with TRBJ1-5; possible D gene TRBD1, 5 bases. Germline V CDR1 and CDR2: LNHDA, SQIVND (reference sequence). CDR3 length equals 16 residues. The ends were cut back, 5 bases at V and 2 bases at J, with 16 bases in the middle. The CDR3 DNA reads as TGTGCCAGTAGTGCCGGGGGGACTAGTGGCAATCAGCCCCAGCATTTT. It specifies CASSAGGTSGNQPQHF.

This clonotype was found a few times. The chain recombines TRBV20-1 with TRBJ2-1; 8 bases match TRBD2. CDR1 and CDR2 from the germline V gene are DFQATT and SNEGSKA (reference sequence). With V trimmed by 1 base and J by 9 bases, 8 bases remained unmatched. The CDR3 covers 14 residues. In nucleotides, the CDR3 is TGCAGTGCTAGAGGAGCGGGGGCTCGGAGTGAGCAGTTCTTC. Protein: CSARGAGARSEQFF.

This clonotype was detected a few times. The chain is built from TRBV12-3 or TRBV12-4 and TRBJ1-5; 7 bases map to TRBD1. The CDR3 extends over 13 amino acids. V dropped 7 bases and J dropped 12; count of bases not matched to a gene: 12. CDR3 DNA sequence: TGTGCCAGCACCTTGCCCAACGACAGGGTCCAGCATTTT. Translation gives CASTLPNDRVQHF.

The chain joins TRBV6-2 or TRBV6-3 to TRBJ1-6; possible D gene TRBD1, 5 bases. Trimming shortened V by 3 bases and J by 5 bases, and 14 bases separated the two germline ends. The CDR3 contains 16 residues. CDR1 and CDR2 (germline): MNHEY, SVGEGT. The CDR3 DNA reads TGTGCCAGCAGTTATGGGGCAGGTATCCATAATTCACCCCTCCACTTT. Protein sequence: CASSYGAGIHNSPLHF.

This clonotype was counted a few times. The chain is built from TRBV19 and TRBJ1-2; 7 nucleotides align to TRBD1. J lost 0 bases, V lost 1 base, and 5 bases had no gene match. The CDR3 spans 16 residues. Per the germline V gene, CDR1 is LNHDA and CDR2 is SQIVND (reference sequence). For the CDR3, the DNA is TGTGCCAGTAGTATAGGTCCTGGACAGGCTAACTATGGCTACACCTTC. Amino acids: CASSIGPGQANYGYTF.

This clonotype was observed many times. The rearrangement joins TRBV7-2 to TRBJ1-2; D may be TRBD1 (5 bases). Trimming pared 5 bases from V and 5 bases from J, leaving 15 bases between. Germline V gene sequence: CDR1 SGHTA, CDR2 FQGNSA. The CDR3 covers 14 residues. The CDR3 nucleotides are TGTGCCAGCAGCCCATGGGGGGGGAGGTATGGCTACACCTTC. Translating it yields CASSPWGGRYGYTF.

The chain is built from TRBV6-2 or TRBV6-3 and TRBJ2-3; D possibly corresponds to TRBD2 (6 bases). Germline V gives CDR1 MNHEY, CDR2 SVGEGT. Trimming took 6 bases from V and 6 from J, leaving 19 bases between them. The CDR3 runs to 15 residues. This CDR3 is CASRSPGESGDTQYF. The DNA for the CDR3 is TGTGCCAGCAGGAGCCCGGGGGAGTCAGGGGATACGCAGTATTTT.

This clonotype has ten or more counts. The chain couples TRBV12-3 or TRBV12-4 to TRBJ2-2, with 7 bases identical to TRBD1. After removal of 6 bases from V and 7 bases from J, the junction contained 5 bases not matched to a gene. This CDR3 is built from 13 residues. The CDR3 DNA sequence: TGTGCCAGCAGCTGGACAGGCGTCGGGGAGCTGTTTTTT. Translating gives CASSWTGVGELFF.

This rearrangement joins TRBV7-6 to TRBJ2-5, with D possibly being TRBD1 (6 bases). V was cut by 5 bases and J by 2 bases, with 12 bases left in between. Germline CDR1 reads SGHVS; CDR2 reads FNYEAQ. CDR3 length: 14 amino acids. The CDR3 bases are TGTGCCAGCAGCGACCGGGACATACAAGAGACCCAGTACTTC. Encoded protein: CASSDRDIQETQYF. The variable domain in full, with the rest retrieved from reference TRBV7-6 and TRBJ2-5, is GAGVSQSPRYKVTKRGQDVALRCDPISGHVSLYWYRQALGQGPEFLTYFNYEAQQDKSGLPNDRFSAERPEGSISTLTIQRTEQRDSAMYRCASSDRDIQETQYFGPGTRLLVL.

This clonotype occurred many times. This chain links TRBV11-2 with TRBJ2-2; no clear D. The CDR3 extends over 18 amino acids. V shed 2 bases and J shed 9 bases, with 25 bases lying between them. Per the germline V gene, CDR1 is SGHAT and CDR2 is FQNNGV. CDR3 in amino acids: CASSLWAGPNQPTRELFF. In DNA form, the CDR3 reads TGTGCCAGCAGCTTATGGGCAGGCCCAAACCAACCTACCAGGGAGCTGTTTTTT.

This clonotype turned up a few times. The gene calls are TRBV4-1 and TRBJ1-1; D possibly corresponds to TRBD1 (6 bases). Germline V gene lookup returns CDR1 MGHRA and CDR2 YSYEKL. Trimming left V 0 bases short and J 5 bases short, with 19 bases between. CDR3 length: 17 amino acids. The CDR3 DNA reads TGCGCCAGCAGCCAAGATCCTCTGGGGGGGGCAGCTACTGAAGCTTTCTTT. It translates to CASSQDPLGGAATEAFF.

V usage is TRBV13 and J usage is TRBJ2-5, with a possible D match to TRBD1 (5 bases). This CDR3 comprises 14 residues. The V end lost 2 bases, the J end lost 5 bases, and 12 bases lay between the germline ends. The V gene's germline CDR1 is PRHDT and CDR2 FYEKMQ (reference sequence). Here the CDR3 DNA reads TGTGCCAGCAGCTTACAGGGCCCGGGTGAGACCCAGTACTTC. It encodes CASSLQGPGETQYF.

The rearrangement links TRBV28 to TRBJ2-7; D unresolved. V lost 5 bases to trimming and J lost 10 bases, with 15 bases between them. Per the germline V gene, CDR1 is MDHEN and CDR2 is SYDVKM. The CDR3 is made up of 12 amino acids. This chain's CDR3 is CASSPSYNLQYV. Here the CDR3 DNA reads TGTGCCAGCAGTCCGTCCTATAACCTCCAGTACGTC.

This clonotype was observed a single time. The CDR3 reads CASSLDSTGAYNEQFF. CDR3 nucleotides: TGCGCCAGCAGCTTGGATTCAACAGGGGCCTACAATGAGCAGTTCTTC. V usage is TRBV5-1 and J usage is TRBJ2-1; 7 nucleotides align to TRBD1. The V segment lost 0 bases and the J segment 2 bases; nucleotides outside the gene matches: 5. Germline V gene lookup returns CDR1 SGHRS and CDR2 YFSETQ. The CDR3 is 16 amino acids.

The sample holds many counts of this clonotype. V is TRBV7-8 and J is TRBJ2-7; TRBD1 aligns across 8 bases. This CDR3 contains 16 residues. Trimming removed 1 base from V and 4 bases from J; junction bases left unmatched: 9. Germline V lookup: CDR1 SGHVS, CDR2 FQNEAQ. CDR3 sequence reads: CASSLGGQAALYEQYF. CDR3 DNA: TGTGCCAGCAGCTTAGGGGGACAGGCGGCACTATACGAGCAGTACTTC.

The chain couples TRBV10-3 to TRBJ2-7; no definite D call. The CDR3 covers 11 residues. Germline CDR1 ENHRY, CDR2 SYGVKD. V was cut by 5 bases and J by 4 bases, with 6 bases left in between. The CDR3: CAISFGYEQYF. In nucleotides, the CDR3 is TGTGCCATCAGTTTCGGTTACGAGCAGTACTTC.

The chain joins TRBV14 to TRBJ2-1, with D possibly being TRBD1 (6 bases). This CDR3 region has 17 residues. In germline, CDR1 is SGHDN, CDR2 FVKESK. The V and J ends lost 4 bases and 0 bases respectively, with 16 bases between them. Here the CDR3 reads CASSLRGGVGSYNEQFF. For the CDR3, the DNA is TGTGCCAGCAGCCTCCGAGGGGGAGTCGGCTCCTACAATGAGCAGTTCTTC.

This clonotype was counted only a few times. The chain employs TRBV19 and TRBJ2-5, with D perhaps matching TRBD1 (6 bases). The CDR3 is made up of 15 amino acids. CDR1 and CDR2 from the germline V gene are LNHDA and SQIVND (reference sequence). V dropped 10 bases and J dropped 4 bases, with 22 bases sitting between them. The CDR3 region has the DNA TGTGCCACTCAAAGGACAGTGAGTAGGTTAGAGACCCAGTACTTC. It is translated as CATQRTVSRLETQYF. Combining the CDR3 with reference TRBV19 and TRBJ2-5 gives the whole variable domain DGGITQSPKYLFRKEGQNVTLSCEQNLNHDAMYWYRQDPGQGLRLIYYSQIVNDFQKGDIAEGYSVSREKKESFPLTVTSAQKNPTAFYLCATQRTVSRLETQYFGPGTRLLVL.

This clonotype was recorded at least ten times. The V gene is TRBV7-2, the J gene TRBJ2-5; a possible D gene is TRBD2 (5 bases). CDR1 is SGHTA, CDR2 FQGNSA, per germline. The CDR3 contains 15 residues. Between the trimmed V and J ends, which lost 8 bases and 5 bases, there was a span of 21 bases. CDR3 amino acids: CASDRSKGKRETQYF. CDR3 nucleotide sequence: TGTGCCAGCGATCGGTCTAAAGGGAAGCGGGAGACCCAGTACTTC.

The genes are TRBV7-2 and TRBJ2-3; 8 nucleotides line up with TRBD1. Per the germline V gene, CDR1 is SGHTA and CDR2 is FQGNSA. The V gene end was trimmed by 6 bases and the J gene end by 4 bases; junction bases not matched to a gene: 21. The CDR3 length is 19 residues. CDR3 nucleotides: TGTGCCAGCAGTTCTAGGGGCGGGACAGGTCTTTCGACGGCAGATACGCAGTATTTT. It translates to CASSSRGGTGLSTADTQYF.

V is TRBV4-1 and J is TRBJ2-7; D is uncertain. V dropped 4 bases and J dropped 3 bases, with 13 bases sitting between them. The germline V gene encodes CDR1 MGHRA and CDR2 YSYEKL. This CDR3 is 14 amino acids long. The CDR3 nucleotides read TGCGCCAGCAGCCCGACCATCCACAACTACGAGCAGTACGTC. Its protein product is CASSPTIHNYEQYV.

This clonotype was seen many times. The chain links TRBV7-4 to TRBJ2-5; D is possibly TRBD1 or TRBD2 (5 bases each). Germline CDR1 SGHVT, CDR2 SQSDAQ. Trimming took off 2 bases at V and 2 bases at J, with 15 bases between the two ends. The CDR3 extends over 16 amino acids. The chain's CDR3 is CASSLWQGVLQETQYF. The CDR3 region has the DNA TGTGCCAGCAGCTTATGGCAGGGAGTTCTTCAAGAGACCCAGTACTTC.

The sample holds many counts of this clonotype. This chain uses TRBV6-1 with TRBJ2-1; perhaps D is TRBD1 or TRBD2 (5 bases each). Germline values: CDR1 MNHNS, CDR2 SASEGT. V lost 6 bases and J lost 5, with 17 bases in between. The CDR3 spans 15 residues. The CDR3 DNA follows: TGTGCCAGCAGGGGTATCGGGGCGGCGCACAATGAGCAGTTCTTC. It specifies CASRGIGAAHNEQFF.